This T cell receptor (beta chain) was retrieved from a study of blood T cell repertoires in COVID-19. Study summary: COVID-19 samples from acute and convalescent phases originated in the United States, Italy and Spain.

Germline trimming cut 6 bases from V and 9 bases from J; bases unmatched to any gene: 13. The CDR3 length is 15 residues. Per the germline V gene, CDR1 is SGHTA and CDR2 is FQGTGA. Clones were read by immunoSEQ multiplex PCR, and TCRdb kept only the in-frame ones, dropping some. The table shows just over 300,000 clones, with 89% occurring only once. The sequencing sample was made of PBMCs or T cells enriched from blood (not recorded which). The gene calls are TRBV7-3 and TRBJ2-1; the match to TRBD2 covers 8 bases. This clonotype was sampled from a woman between 40 and 50 years old who had recovered from COVID-19. As DNA, the CDR3 is TGTGCCAGCAGTTCAAGCCCCAGCGGGAGTAGTGAGCAGTTCTTC. This gives the protein CASSSSPSGSSEQFF.